This is a list of T cell receptor beta chains from one sample in a study of tumor T cells in aggressive B-cell lymphoma. TCRdb's copy holds only in-frame clones and misses some; the assay was immunoSEQ multiplex PCR. The sample lists roughly 2,600 clones; roughly nine tenths were seen once. Sequencing was performed on tumor tissue. All receptors come from an adult with diffuse large B cell lymphoma. Each CDR3 is given with its conserved first and last residue. The order of the fields is V gene, D gene, clone size, J gene, CDR3 DNA, CDR3 protein. A D gene is named only where the DNA matches it firmly. The listing skips clone size in some rows; elsewhere it reads once, few, many or a size class.

TRBV30	.	.	TRBJ2-1	TGTGCCTGGAGTTCACAGGGCTTTCCGTTCTTC	CAWSSQGFPFF
TRBV29-1	.	.	TRBJ1-4	TGCAGCGTTGAAGATGCGGCAAGCGAACTGTTTTTT	CSVEDAASELFF
TRBV7-2	TRBD2	once	TRBJ2-3	TGTGCCAGCAGCTCTAGCGGGGGAAACACAGATACGCAGTATTTT	CASSSSGGNTDTQYF
TRBV30	.	.	TRBJ2-5	TGTGCCTGGAGGCCCGACTACCAAGAGACCCAGTACTTC	CAWRPDYQETQYF
TRBV2	TRBD2	.	TRBJ2-1	TGTGCCAGCAGTCCGAAGACGACTAGCGGGAAATCGGGTGAGCAGTTCTTC	CASSPKTTSGKSGEQFF
TRBV7-3	TRBD2	.	TRBJ2-5	TGTGCCAGCAGCTTTAGCGGGAGTGAGACCCAGTACTTC	CASSFSGSETQYF
TRBV4-3	.	.	TRBJ2-2	TGCGCCAGCAAGGGGGCCGGGGAGCTGTTTTTT	CASKGAGELFF
TRBV9	TRBD2	.	TRBJ2-1	TGTGCCAGCAGCGTAGGACTAGCGGGAGAGGAGAATGAGCAATTCTTC	CASSVGLAGEENEQFF
TRBV6-4	.	.	TRBJ2-2	TGTGCCAGCAGTGACTCTACAAGGGGGTCGTCCGGGGAGCTGTTTTTT	CASSDSTRGSSGELFF
TRBV5-1	.	.	TRBJ1-2	TGCGCCAGCAGCTTAGAAGGGGGACATGGCTACACCTTC	CASSLEGGHGYTF